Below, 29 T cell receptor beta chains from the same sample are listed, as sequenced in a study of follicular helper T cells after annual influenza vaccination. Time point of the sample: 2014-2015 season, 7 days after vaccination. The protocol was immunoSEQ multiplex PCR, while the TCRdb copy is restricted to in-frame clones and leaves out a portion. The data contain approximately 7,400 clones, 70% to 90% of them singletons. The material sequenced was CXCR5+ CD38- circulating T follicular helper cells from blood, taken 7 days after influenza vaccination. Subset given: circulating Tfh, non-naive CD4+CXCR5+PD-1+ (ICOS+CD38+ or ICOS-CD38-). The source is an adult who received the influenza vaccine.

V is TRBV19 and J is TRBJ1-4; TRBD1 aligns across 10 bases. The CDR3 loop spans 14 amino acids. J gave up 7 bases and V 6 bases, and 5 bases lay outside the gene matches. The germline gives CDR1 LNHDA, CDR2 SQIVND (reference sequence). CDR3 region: CASSDRGRGEKLFF. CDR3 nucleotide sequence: TGTGCCAGTAGCGACAGGGGGCGGGGTGAAAAACTGTTTTTT.

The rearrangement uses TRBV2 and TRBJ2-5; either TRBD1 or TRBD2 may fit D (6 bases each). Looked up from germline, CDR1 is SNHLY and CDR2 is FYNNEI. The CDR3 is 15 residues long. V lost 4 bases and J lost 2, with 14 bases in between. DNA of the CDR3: TGTGCCAGCAGTGCCGTGACAGGACTACAAGAGACCCAGTACTTC. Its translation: CASSAVTGLQETQYF.

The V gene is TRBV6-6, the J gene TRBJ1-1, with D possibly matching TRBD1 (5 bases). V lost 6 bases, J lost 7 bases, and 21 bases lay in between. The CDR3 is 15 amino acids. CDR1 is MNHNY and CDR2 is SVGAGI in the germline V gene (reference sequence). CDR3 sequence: CASSSTGQGALEAFF. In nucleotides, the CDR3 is TGTGCCAGCAGCTCAACGGGGCAGGGCGCTCTTGAAGCTTTCTTT.

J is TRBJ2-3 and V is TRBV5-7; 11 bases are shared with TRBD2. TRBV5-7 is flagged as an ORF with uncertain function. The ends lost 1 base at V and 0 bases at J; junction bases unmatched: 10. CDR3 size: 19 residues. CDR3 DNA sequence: TGTGCCAGCAGCTTGTGGACTAGCGGGCCGCGCACTAGCACAGATACGCAGTATTTT. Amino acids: CASSLWTSGPRTSTDTQYF.

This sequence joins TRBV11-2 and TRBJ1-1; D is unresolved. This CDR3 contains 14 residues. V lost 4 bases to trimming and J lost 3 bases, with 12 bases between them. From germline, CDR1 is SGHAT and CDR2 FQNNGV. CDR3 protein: CASSYLGRDTEAFF. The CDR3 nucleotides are TGTGCCAGCAGCTACCTCGGGAGGGACACTGAAGCTTTCTTT.

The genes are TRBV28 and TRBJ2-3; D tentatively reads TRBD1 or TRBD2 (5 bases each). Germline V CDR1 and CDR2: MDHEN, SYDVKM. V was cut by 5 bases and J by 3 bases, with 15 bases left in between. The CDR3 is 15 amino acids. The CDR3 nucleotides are TGTGCCAGCAGTCAAGTGAGGGGCGGGACAGATACGCAGTATTTT. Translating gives CASSQVRGGTDTQYF.

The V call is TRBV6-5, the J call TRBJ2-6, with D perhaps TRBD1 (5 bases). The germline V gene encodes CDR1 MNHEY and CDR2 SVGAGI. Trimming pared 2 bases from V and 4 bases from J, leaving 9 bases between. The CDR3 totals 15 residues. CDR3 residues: CASSYGRAGANVLTF. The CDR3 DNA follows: TGTGCCAGCAGTTACGGCAGGGCCGGGGCCAACGTCCTGACTTTC.

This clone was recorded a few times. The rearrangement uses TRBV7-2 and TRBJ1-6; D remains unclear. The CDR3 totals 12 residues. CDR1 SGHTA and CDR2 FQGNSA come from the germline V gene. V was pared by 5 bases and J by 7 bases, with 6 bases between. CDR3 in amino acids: CASSLDNSPLHF. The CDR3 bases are TGTGCCAGCAGCCTAGACAATTCACCCCTCCACTTT. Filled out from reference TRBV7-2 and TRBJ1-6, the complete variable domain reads GAGVSQSPSNKVTEKGKDVELRCDPISGHTALYWYRQSLGQGLEFLIYFQGNSAPDKSGLPSDRFSAERTGGSVSTLTIQRTQQEDSAVYLCASSLDNSPLHFGNGTRLTVT.

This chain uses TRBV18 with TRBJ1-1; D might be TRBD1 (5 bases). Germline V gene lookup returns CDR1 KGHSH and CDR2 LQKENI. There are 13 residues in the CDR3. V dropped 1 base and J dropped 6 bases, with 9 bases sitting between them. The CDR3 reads CASSPLAGSEAFF. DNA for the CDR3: TGTGCCAGCTCACCACTGGCAGGGTCTGAAGCTTTCTTT. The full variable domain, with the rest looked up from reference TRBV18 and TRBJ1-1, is NAGVMQNPRHLVRRRGQEARLRCSPMKGHSHVYWYRQLPEEGLKFMVYLQKENIIDESGMPKERFSAEFPKEGPSILRIQQVVRGDSAAYFCASSPLAGSEAFFGQGTRLTVV.

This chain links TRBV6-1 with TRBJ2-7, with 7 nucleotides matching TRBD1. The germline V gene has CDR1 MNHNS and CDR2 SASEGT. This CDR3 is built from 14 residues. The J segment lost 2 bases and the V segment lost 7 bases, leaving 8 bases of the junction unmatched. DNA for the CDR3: TGTGCCAGCAATATGGGACAGTCGACCTACGAGCAGTACTTC. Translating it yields CASNMGQSTYEQYF.

DNA for the CDR3: TGCGCCAGCAGCGATAGGGCCGGCGGGAACACCATATATTTT. It codes for CASSDRAGGNTIYF. J is TRBJ1-3 and V is TRBV5-1; D call uncertain. V was trimmed by 4 bases and J by 7 bases, leaving 15 bases between them. CDR1 is SGHRS and CDR2 is YFSETQ in the germline V gene. This CDR3 has 14 residues.

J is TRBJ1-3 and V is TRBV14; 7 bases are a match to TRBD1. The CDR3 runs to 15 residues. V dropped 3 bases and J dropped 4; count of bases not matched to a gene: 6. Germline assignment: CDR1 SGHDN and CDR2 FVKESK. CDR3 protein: CASSQHTGVGNTIYF. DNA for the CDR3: TGTGCCAGCAGCCAGCACACAGGGGTCGGAAACACCATATATTTT.

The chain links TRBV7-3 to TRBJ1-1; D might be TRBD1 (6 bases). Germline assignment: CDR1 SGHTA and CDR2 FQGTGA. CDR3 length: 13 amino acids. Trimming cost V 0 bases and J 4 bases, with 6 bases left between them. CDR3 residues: CASSLTGGTEAFF. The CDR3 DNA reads TGTGCCAGCAGCTTAACAGGGGGCACTGAAGCTTTCTTT.

CDR3 amino acids: CASRVGVGYTF. The CDR3 DNA reads TGCGCCAGCAGAGTGGGGGTCGGCTACACCTTC. The chain carries TRBV10-1 and TRBJ1-2; TRBD1 is a possible D gene (5 bases). The V end was cut by 6 bases, the J end by 8 bases, with 10 bases between. This CDR3 has 11 amino acids. Looked up from germline, CDR1 is WNHNN and CDR2 is SYGVQD (reference sequence).

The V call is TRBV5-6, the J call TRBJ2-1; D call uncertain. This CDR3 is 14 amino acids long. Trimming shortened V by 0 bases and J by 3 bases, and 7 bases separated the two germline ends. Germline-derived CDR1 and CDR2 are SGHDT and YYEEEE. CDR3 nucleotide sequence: TGTGCCAGCAGCTTGGAGAGTGGCTACAATGAGCAGTTCTTC. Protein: CASSLESGYNEQFF.

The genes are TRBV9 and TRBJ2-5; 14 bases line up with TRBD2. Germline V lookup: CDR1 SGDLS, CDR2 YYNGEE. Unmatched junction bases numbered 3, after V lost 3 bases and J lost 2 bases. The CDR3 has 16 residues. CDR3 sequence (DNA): TGTGCCAGCAGCGCGGGACTAGCGGGGGAACAAGAGACCCAGTACTTC. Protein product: CASSAGLAGEQETQYF.

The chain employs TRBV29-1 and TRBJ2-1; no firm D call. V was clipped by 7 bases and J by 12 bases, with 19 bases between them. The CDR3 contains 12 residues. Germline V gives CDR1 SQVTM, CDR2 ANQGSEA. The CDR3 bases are TGCAGCGGCCAATTGGGCACGGAGCGGCAGTTCTTC. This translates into CSGQLGTERQFF.

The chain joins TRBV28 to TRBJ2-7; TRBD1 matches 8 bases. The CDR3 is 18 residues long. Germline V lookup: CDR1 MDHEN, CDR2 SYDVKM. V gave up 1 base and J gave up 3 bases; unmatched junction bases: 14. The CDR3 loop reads CASSLFGQGRKEGYEQYF. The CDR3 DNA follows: TGTGCCAGCAGTTTATTCGGACAGGGTCGGAAGGAGGGCTACGAGCAGTACTTC.

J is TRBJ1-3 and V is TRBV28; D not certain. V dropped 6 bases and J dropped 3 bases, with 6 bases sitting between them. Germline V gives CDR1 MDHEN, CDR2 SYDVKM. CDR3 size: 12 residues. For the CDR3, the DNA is TGTGCCAGCAGCCTCAGTGGAAACACCATATATTTT. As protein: CASSLSGNTIYF.

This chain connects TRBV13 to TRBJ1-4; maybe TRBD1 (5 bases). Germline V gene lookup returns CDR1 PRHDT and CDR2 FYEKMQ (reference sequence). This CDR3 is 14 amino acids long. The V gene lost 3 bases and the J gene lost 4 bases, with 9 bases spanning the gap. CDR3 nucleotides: TGTGCCAGCAGCTTTGGGGGGGATAATGAAAAACTGTTTTTT. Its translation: CASSFGGDNEKLFF. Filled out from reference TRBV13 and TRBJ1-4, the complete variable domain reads AAGVIQSPRHLIKEKRETATLKCYPIPRHDTVYWYQQGPGQDPQFLISFYEKMQSDKGSIPDRFSAQQFSDYHSELNMSSLELGDSALYFCASSFGGDNEKLFFGSGTQLSVL.

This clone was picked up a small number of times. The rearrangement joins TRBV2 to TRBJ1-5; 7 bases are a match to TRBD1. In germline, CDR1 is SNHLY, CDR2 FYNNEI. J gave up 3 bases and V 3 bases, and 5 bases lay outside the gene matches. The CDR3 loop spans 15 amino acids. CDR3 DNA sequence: TGTGCCAGCAGTGACCGGGGACAGCCCAATCAGCCCCAGCATTTT. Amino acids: CASSDRGQPNQPQHF.

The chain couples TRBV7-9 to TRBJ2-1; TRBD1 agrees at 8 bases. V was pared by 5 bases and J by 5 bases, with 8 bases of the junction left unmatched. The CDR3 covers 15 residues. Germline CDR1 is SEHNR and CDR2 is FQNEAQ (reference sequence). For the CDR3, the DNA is TGTGCCAGCAGCCCCCAGGGGGCGAACCACAATGAGCAGTTCTTC. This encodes CASSPQGANHNEQFF.

The CDR3 DNA is TGTGCCAGCAGTAAGCCGGGAGCCCGCGGGGAAGCTTTCTTT. As protein: CASSKPGARGEAFF. The gene calls are TRBV25-1 and TRBJ1-1; no definite D call. The CDR3 sequence is 14 residues long. Germline-derived CDR1 and CDR2 are MGHDK and SYGVNS. V was shortened by 5 bases and J by 8 bases, with 18 bases between the two germline ends.

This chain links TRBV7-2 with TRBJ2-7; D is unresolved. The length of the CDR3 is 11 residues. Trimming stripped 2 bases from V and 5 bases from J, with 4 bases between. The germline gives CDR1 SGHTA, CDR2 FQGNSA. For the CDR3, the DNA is TGTGCCAGCAGCTTATATGACGAGCAGTACTTC. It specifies CASSLYDEQYF.

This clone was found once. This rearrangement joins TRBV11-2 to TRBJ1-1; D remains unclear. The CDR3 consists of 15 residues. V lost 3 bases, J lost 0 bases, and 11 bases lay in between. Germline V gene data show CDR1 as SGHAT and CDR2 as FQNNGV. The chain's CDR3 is CASSLALVMNTEAFF. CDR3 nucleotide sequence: TGTGCCAGCAGCTTGGCCCTAGTCATGAACACTGAAGCTTTCTTT.

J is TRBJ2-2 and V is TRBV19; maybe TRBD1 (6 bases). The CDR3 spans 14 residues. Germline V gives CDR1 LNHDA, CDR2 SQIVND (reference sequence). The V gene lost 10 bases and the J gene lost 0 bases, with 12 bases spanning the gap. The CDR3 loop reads CATRTGTNTGELFF. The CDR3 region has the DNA TGTGCCACCCGAACAGGGACGAACACCGGGGAGCTGTTTTTT.

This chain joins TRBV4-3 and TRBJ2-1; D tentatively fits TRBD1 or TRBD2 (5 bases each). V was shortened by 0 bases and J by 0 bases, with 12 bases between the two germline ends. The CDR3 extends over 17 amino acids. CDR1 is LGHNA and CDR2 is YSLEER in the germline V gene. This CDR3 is CASSQEGPGSSYNEQFF. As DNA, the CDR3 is TGCGCCAGCAGCCAAGAGGGCCCAGGGAGCTCCTACAATGAGCAGTTCTTC.

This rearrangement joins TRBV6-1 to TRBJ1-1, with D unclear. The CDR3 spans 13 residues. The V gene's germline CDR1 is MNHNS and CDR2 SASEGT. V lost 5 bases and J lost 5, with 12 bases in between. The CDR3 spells CASSTLLETEAFF. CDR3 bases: TGTGCCAGCAGTACTCTCCTGGAGACTGAAGCTTTCTTT.

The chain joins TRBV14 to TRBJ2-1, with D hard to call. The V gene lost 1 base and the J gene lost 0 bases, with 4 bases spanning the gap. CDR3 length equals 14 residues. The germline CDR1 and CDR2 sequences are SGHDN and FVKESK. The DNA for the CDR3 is TGTGCCAGCAGCCAAGCCCTCTCCTACAATGAGCAGTTCTTC. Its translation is CASSQALSYNEQFF.